These 28 T cell receptor beta chains originate from one sample sequenced in a study of T cells in localized non-small cell lung cancer. Sequenced by immunoSEQ multiplex PCR; TCRdb stores in-frame clones only, minus some. The sample has tens of thousands of clones, over 75% seen once. The source was peripheral blood, collected before any cancer treatment. Receptors were obtained from a female donor over 55 with stage II squamous cell lung carcinoma.

The genes are TRBV19 and TRBJ2-3, with D perhaps TRBD2 (7 bases). The germline V gene encodes CDR1 LNHDA and CDR2 SQIVND (reference sequence). The CDR3 is 14 amino acids. V was trimmed by 7 bases and J by 12 bases, leaving 23 bases between them. CDR3 amino acids: CASTPGGRRPVQYF. In DNA form, the CDR3 reads TGTGCCAGTACCCCCGGGGGGCGGCGCCCCGTACAGTATTTT.

The CDR3 DNA sequence: TGTGCCAGTAGCGGTCTTTCCTACGAGCAGTACTTC. Residues: CASSGLSYEQYF. The V gene is TRBV19, the J gene TRBJ2-7; D remains unclear. Germline V gene lookup returns CDR1 LNHDA and CDR2 SQIVND (reference sequence). Trimming removed 6 bases at V and 1 base at J, with 7 bases between. The CDR3 runs 12 residues.

About this clone: One junction end does not reproduce the germline sequence, and a read error may be involved. V and J are TRBV7-7 and TRBJ2-1; possible D gene TRBD2, 6 bases. This CDR3 has 15 residues. The germline gives CDR1 SSHAT, CDR2 FNYEAQ (reference sequence). CDR3 sequence: CASSISSGGHNEQFF. The CDR3 bases are TGTGCTAGCAGCATTAGCTCCGGGGGACACAATGAGCAGTTCTTC.

This sequence joins TRBV7-2 and TRBJ1-4; 8 bases are a match to TRBD1. This CDR3 contains 13 residues. The J segment lost 8 bases and the V segment lost 5 bases, leaving 4 bases of the junction unmatched. Germline V CDR1 and CDR2: SGHTA, FQGNSA. The CDR3 loop reads CASSPDRGEKLFF. CDR3 in DNA: TGTGCCAGCAGCCCCGACAGGGGCGAAAAACTGTTTTTT.

This rearrangement joins TRBV5-1 to TRBJ2-3, with a possible D match to TRBD2 (6 bases). CDR3 length: 16 residues. The V gene lost 3 bases and the J gene lost 3 bases, with 17 bases spanning the gap. CDR1 is SGHRS, CDR2 YFSETQ, per germline. The CDR3 DNA is TGCGCCAGCAGCTCCGGACTAACGCCAACAACAGATACGCAGTATTTT. Translated: CASSSGLTPTTDTQYF.

The V and J genes are TRBV5-4 and TRBJ2-7; the D gene is possibly TRBD1 (5 bases). V was clipped by 1 base and J by 1 base, with 9 bases between them. CDR3 length: 14 amino acids. Germline V gene sequence: CDR1 SGHNT, CDR2 YYREEE (reference sequence). The CDR3 loop is CASSLRAGSYEQYF. The CDR3 DNA follows: TGTGCCAGCAGCTTGAGGGCAGGGTCCTACGAGCAGTACTTC.

This clone came up a few times. At one of its ends the junction is not consistent with the germline gene, which may arise from a read error. The sample holds other DNA sequences that translate to the same CDR3. The genes are TRBV5-1 and TRBJ2-2; D is possibly TRBD1 (6 bases). The V gene's germline CDR1 is SGHRS and CDR2 YFSETQ. CDR3 length equals 16 residues. CDR3: CASSLVPTGNPGELFF. Written as DNA, the CDR3 is TGCGCCAGCAGCTTGGTCCCCACAGGGAACCCCGGGGAGCTGTTTTTT.

In its sample, this clone was seen a few times. The chain employs TRBV29-1 and TRBJ1-1; perhaps TRBD1 as D (6 bases). The CDR3 consists of 10 residues. Trimming took off 7 bases at V and 7 bases at J, with 10 bases between the two ends. CDR1 is SQVTM and CDR2 is ANQGSEA in the germline V gene. The chain's CDR3 is CSAGQREAFF. DNA for the CDR3: TGCAGCGCCGGACAGCGTGAAGCTTTCTTT.

The chain employs TRBV9 and TRBJ1-2; D might be TRBD1 (5 bases). Looked up from germline, CDR1 is SGDLS and CDR2 is YYNGEE. This CDR3 has 13 residues. V shed 0 bases and J shed 8 bases, with 11 bases lying between them. The CDR3 sequence: CASSVEGARGYTF. DNA for the CDR3: TGTGCCAGCAGCGTAGAAGGGGCGAGGGGCTACACCTTC.

V usage is TRBV9 and J usage is TRBJ1-1, with TRBD1 as a possible D gene (5 bases). The V end lost 3 bases, the J end lost 10 bases, and 16 bases lay between the germline ends. Germline V gene sequence: CDR1 SGDLS, CDR2 YYNGEE. The CDR3 loop spans 13 amino acids. In nucleotides, the CDR3 is TGTGCCAGCAGCGGCGTAGGGACCTCCTCAGCTTTCTTT. It encodes CASSGVGTSSAFF.

The rearrangement links TRBV4-2 to TRBJ2-7, with 10 bases identical to TRBD1. Per germline, CDR1 LGHNA and CDR2 YNFKEQ. Trimming removed 3 bases from V and 3 bases from J; junction bases left unmatched: 5. The CDR3 has 15 residues. The CDR3, as DNA: TGTGCCAGCAGCCAGGAGGGACAGGGGTTCTACGAGCAGTACTTC. It yields the protein CASSQEGQGFYEQYF.

Only a few counts were recorded for this clone. V gene TRBV5-4 combines with J gene TRBJ2-3; D call uncertain. This CDR3 is 16 amino acids long. Germline V gives CDR1 SGHNT, CDR2 YYREEE (reference sequence). Trimming took off 4 bases at V and 0 bases at J, with 15 bases between the two ends. CDR3: CASSPARRTSTDTQYF. The CDR3 DNA sequence: TGTGCCAGCAGCCCGGCCAGAAGAACTAGCACAGATACGCAGTATTTT.

This chain connects TRBV5-1 to TRBJ2-7; TRBD1 matches 9 bases. The CDR3 is 13 residues long. With 3 bases clipped from V and 5 bases from J, the junction kept 3 bases outside the gene matches. Germline values: CDR1 SGHRS, CDR2 YFSETQ. In DNA form, the CDR3 reads TGCGCCAGCAGCTCCGGGACAGGGCACGAGCAGTACTTC. Amino acid sequence: CASSSGTGHEQYF.

The chain uses TRBV9 and TRBJ2-1, with TRBD1 matching over 7 bases. With V trimmed by 6 bases and J by 0 bases, 6 bases remained unmatched. This CDR3 has 15 residues. Per germline, CDR1 SGDLS and CDR2 YYNGEE. The CDR3 DNA reads TGTGCCAGCACCAGGGACAGTAGCTCCTACAATGAGCAGTTCTTC. Protein sequence: CASTRDSSSYNEQFF.

V is TRBV5-5 and J is TRBJ2-5, with 7 bases aligning to TRBD2. This CDR3 region has 14 residues. V was clipped by 3 bases and J by 4 bases; unmatched bases: 6. The germline gives CDR1 SGHKS, CDR2 YYEKEE (reference sequence). The CDR3 nucleotides read TGTGCCAGCAGCTCACCAGCGGGGAGAGAGACCCAGTACTTC. Its protein is CASSSPAGRETQYF.

In regard to this clone: The same CDR3 can be traced to other DNA sequences in this sample. The chain combines TRBV19 with TRBJ1-5; D unclear. Germline V gene data show CDR1 as LNHDA and CDR2 as SQIVND (reference sequence). Trimming removed 7 bases at V and 0 bases at J, with 10 bases between. The CDR3 has 14 amino acids. CDR3 coding DNA: TGTGCCAGTACGGGAGTGACTAGCAATCAGCCCCAGCATTTT. It encodes CASTGVTSNQPQHF.

The chain uses TRBV29-1 and TRBJ1-1, with 8 bases lining up with TRBD1. Germline CDR1 reads SQVTM; CDR2 reads ANQGSEA. V dropped 4 bases and J dropped 7; count of bases not matched to a gene: 8. The CDR3 has 13 amino acids. The CDR3 nucleotides are TGCAGCGTTGCCCCTACAGGGGGAGGTGAAGCTTTCTTT. It translates to CSVAPTGGGEAFF.

The CDR3 region is CASSVEEGQGAKNIQYF. The CDR3 bases are TGTGCCAGCAGCGTAGAGGAAGGACAGGGGGCCAAAAACATTCAGTACTTC. The rearrangement uses TRBV9 and TRBJ2-4; 9 bases align to TRBD1. CDR1 SGDLS and CDR2 YYNGEE come from the germline V gene. J lost 1 base, V lost 0 bases, and 5 bases had no gene match. The CDR3 has 17 residues. The full variable domain, completed using reference TRBV9 and TRBJ2-4, is DSGVTQTPKHLITATGQRVTLRCSPRSGDLSVYWYQQSLDQGLQFLIQYYNGEERAKGNILERFSAQQFPDLHSELNLSSLELGDSALYFCASSVEEGQGAKNIQYFGAGTRLSVL.

This chain links TRBV2 with TRBJ2-5; no reliable D call. Trimming cost V 1 base and J 5 bases, with 11 bases left between them. The CDR3 contains 14 residues. The germline V gene encodes CDR1 SNHLY and CDR2 FYNNEI. The CDR3 sequence is CASSEGLEGETQYF. CDR3 sequence (DNA): TGTGCCAGCAGTGAAGGGCTAGAAGGGGAGACCCAGTACTTC.

J is TRBJ2-2 and V is TRBV13; perhaps TRBD1 as D (6 bases). Germline CDR1 and CDR2: PRHDT and FYEKMQ (reference sequence). The CDR3 contains 16 residues. V was shortened by 2 bases and J by 5 bases, with 15 bases between the two germline ends. The CDR3 loop is CASSLRQGRGTGELFF. CDR3 nucleotide sequence: TGTGCCAGCAGCTTACGCCAGGGGCGCGGGACCGGGGAGCTGTTTTTT.

This rearrangement joins TRBV5-1 to TRBJ2-1; TRBD2 matches at 10 bases. The V segment lost 3 bases and the J segment 6 bases; nucleotides outside the gene matches: 6. The CDR3 extends over 15 amino acids. The germline V gene encodes CDR1 SGHRS and CDR2 YFSETQ. CDR3 in DNA: TGCGCCAGCAGCTCCGGGACTAGCGTTGCCAATGAGCAGTTCTTC. Amino acid sequence: CASSSGTSVANEQFF.

This clone was counted a few times. The V gene is TRBV5-1, the J gene TRBJ1-6; 7 bases are shared with TRBD1. Germline CDR1 SGHRS, CDR2 YFSETQ. After removal of 0 bases from V and 10 bases from J, the junction contained 7 bases not matched to a gene. CDR3 length: 15 residues. The CDR3 sequence: CASSLDGRGDSPLHF. CDR3 in DNA: TGCGCCAGCAGCTTGGACGGCAGGGGGGACTCACCCCTCCACTTT. Drawing the rest from reference TRBV5-1 and TRBJ1-6, the complete variable domain is KAGVTQTPRYLIKTRGQQVTLSCSPISGHRSVSWYQQTPGQGLQFLFEYFSETQRNKGNFPGRFSGRQFSNSRSEMNVSTLELGDSALYLCASSLDGRGDSPLHFGNGTRLTVT.

This chain connects TRBV13 to TRBJ1-1; D unclear. The CDR3 runs 12 residues. Germline CDR1 reads PRHDT; CDR2 reads FYEKMQ (reference sequence). V gave up 2 bases and J gave up 1 base, with 2 bases separating them. The DNA of the CDR3 is TGTGCCAGCAGCTTAAGGAACACTGAAGCTTTCTTT. It translates to CASSLRNTEAFF.

The chain recombines TRBV6-1 with TRBJ1-1, with 7 bases identical to TRBD1. Trimming took 4 bases from V and 5 from J; bases not matched to a gene: 10. This CDR3 region has 15 residues. Germline lookup yields CDR1 MNHNS and CDR2 SASEGT. This CDR3 reads CASSAFRDRNTEAFF. The CDR3 bases are TGTGCCAGCAGTGCATTCCGGGACAGAAATACTGAAGCTTTCTTT.

V gene TRBV5-4 combines with J gene TRBJ2-1; 7 nucleotides match TRBD2. This CDR3 has 15 residues. Per the germline V gene, CDR1 is SGHNT and CDR2 is YYREEE (reference sequence). J lost 8 bases, V lost 0 bases, and 8 bases had no gene match. The CDR3: CASSLGPAGLDEQFF. CDR3 bases: TGTGCCAGCAGCTTGGGGCCAGCGGGGTTGGATGAGCAGTTCTTC.

V gene TRBV5-1 combines with J gene TRBJ2-2, with unresolved D. This CDR3 is built from 14 residues. CDR1 and CDR2 from the germline V gene are SGHRS and YFSETQ. The germline V and J ends were trimmed by 0 bases and 0 bases, with 3 bases remaining between them. CDR3 region: CASSLDSNTGELFF. The CDR3 bases are TGCGCCAGCAGCTTGGACTCGAACACCGGGGAGCTGTTTTTT. The full variable domain, with the rest looked up from reference TRBV5-1 and TRBJ2-2, is KAGVTQTPRYLIKTRGQQVTLSCSPISGHRSVSWYQQTPGQGLQFLFEYFSETQRNKGNFPGRFSGRQFSNSRSEMNVSTLELGDSALYLCASSLDSNTGELFFGEGSRLTVL.

CDR3 DNA: TGTGCCAGCAGTCTCCGGGACGCAATAGGGGGAAAACTGTTTTTT. It codes for CASSLRDAIGGKLFF. The genes are TRBV6-1 and TRBJ1-4; tentative D call: TRBD1 (6 bases). The germline CDR1 and CDR2 sequences are MNHNS and SASEGT. V gave up 5 bases and J gave up 10 bases, with 20 bases separating them. The CDR3 runs to 15 residues.

The V gene is TRBV10-2, the J gene TRBJ2-7; 13 bases line up with TRBD2. Per germline, CDR1 WSHSY and CDR2 SAAADI. The CDR3 spans 14 residues. V lost 5 bases and J lost 4; bases outside the gene matches: 2. In nucleotides, the CDR3 is TGCGCCAGCAGTCAGACTAGCGGGGGGTACGAGCAGTACTTC. Encoded protein: CASSQTSGGYEQYF.